This TCR beta chain appears in the sequencing data of a study of blood T cell repertoires in COVID-19. Study-wide context: In each case, the material was cDNA or gDNA derived from T cells, B-cell-depleted T cells, or PBMCs.

The protocol was immunoSEQ multiplex PCR, while the TCRdb copy is restricted to in-frame clones and leaves out a portion. This table has approximately 350,000 clones, around nine tenths appearing once. The CDR3 contains 12 residues. Trimming took 6 bases from V and 10 from J, leaving 15 bases between them. The sample comprised peripheral blood. The chain couples TRBV12-3 or TRBV12-4 to TRBJ1-1; D is perhaps TRBD1 (5 bases). The source is a woman aged 18-29 years who had recovered from COVID-19. The CDR3 loop is CASRLGTLGAFF. The DNA of the CDR3 is TGTGCCAGCAGGCTTGGGACTCTTGGAGCTTTCTTT.